These 4 T cell receptor beta chains originate from one sample sequenced in a study of T cells in Graves' hyperthyroidism and ophthalmopathy. RNA transcripts served as the template for amplifying TCR beta CDR3 regions. HTBI primers drove first-round RT-PCR of the TCR CDR3. One entry per CDR3 protein results from TCRdb running MiXCR on the multiplex PCR reads. The table records about 270,000 distinct CDR3 sequences, 20% to 25% of them present only once. The sample comprised blood. The receptors derive from a man younger than 45 with Graves' ophthalmopathy.

The rearrangement uses TRBV28 and TRBJ1-5; D is uncertain. Germline CDR1 is MDHEN and CDR2 is SYDVKM. CDR3 length: 12 residues. Between the trimmed V and J ends, which lost 8 bases and 0 bases, there was a span of 5 bases. The CDR3 DNA reads as TGTGCCAGCTTCAGTAGCAATCAGCCCCAGCATTTT. Protein: CASFSSNQPQHF.

The V call is TRBV2, the J call TRBJ2-7; 10 bases map to TRBD2. With V trimmed by 3 bases and J by 1 base, 3 bases remained unmatched. The germline gives CDR1 SNHLY, CDR2 FYNNEI. The CDR3 has 15 residues. The CDR3 DNA sequence: TGTGCCAGCAGTGAGGCTAGCGGGAGATCCTACGAGCAGTACTTC. Residues: CASSEASGRSYEQYF.

This clonotype was seen just once. The V and J genes are TRBV24-1 and TRBJ1-5, with D unclear. The CDR3 loop spans 14 amino acids. Trimming stripped 4 bases from V and 0 bases from J, with 6 bases between. Per germline, CDR1 KGHDR and CDR2 SFDVKD. CDR3 in amino acids: CATSDLSSNQPQHF. Written as DNA, the CDR3 is TGTGCCACCAGTGACCTCAGTAGCAATCAGCCCCAGCATTTT.

This clonotype was counted many times. Written as DNA, the CDR3 is TGTGCCAGCAGCTTAATCGCGGGAGGGTCCTACGAGCAGTACTTC. It specifies CASSLIAGGSYEQYF. This chain uses TRBV7-2 with TRBJ2-7, with TRBD2 identical over 9 bases. V lost 2 bases and J lost 1; bases outside the gene matches: 3. The CDR3 length is 15 residues. The germline V gene encodes CDR1 SGHTA and CDR2 FQGNSA.